This T cell receptor beta chain derives from a study of T cell responses to AZD1222 COVID-19 vaccine. Study-level results: Baseline serology detected seropositivity in only six AZD1222 recipients.

As concerns this clone: Its antigen is not known.

This CDR3 comprises 16 residues. V was clipped by 5 bases and J by 2 bases, with 18 bases between them. Germline-derived CDR1 and CDR2 are SEHNR and FQNEAQ (reference sequence). Repertoires were generated with immunoSEQ multiplex PCR, while TCRdb's copy carries only in-frame clones and drops some. The table records over 100,000 clones, about nine tenths of them present only once. The chain couples TRBV7-9 to TRBJ1-2; D not resolved. Specimen: peripheral blood, collected 28 days after the second dose of the MenACWY control vaccine. This clonotype was obtained from an adult who received the MenACWY meningococcal vaccine as a control. The CDR3 protein is CASSLINLHRNYGYTF. In DNA, the CDR3 is TGTGCCAGCAGCCTCATCAATTTACACCGAAACTATGGCTACACCTTC. The entire variable domain, with the rest obtained from reference TRBV7-9 and TRBJ1-2, is as follows: DTGVSQNPRHKITKRGQNVTFRCDPISEHNRLYWYRQTLGQGPEFLTYFQNEAQLEKSRLLSDRFSAERPKGSFSTLEIQRTEQGDSAMYLCASSLINLHRNYGYTFGSGTRLTVV.